The 30 T cell receptor beta chains given below trace back to one sample, sequenced in a study of T cells in Graves' hyperthyroidism and ophthalmopathy. RNA transcripts provided the source from which TCR beta CDR3 regions were amplified. Researchers ran a first-round RT-PCR on the TCR CDR3 using the HTBI primer set. Each CDR3 protein is one row after TCRdb ran MiXCR on the multiplex PCR reads. In the table there are over 400,000 distinct CDR3 sequences, about 15% of which are singletons. Material: blood. The receptors shown here come from a man younger than 30 with Graves' ophthalmopathy.

This clonotype occurred many times. The rearrangement uses TRBV7-9 and TRBJ2-7; D may be TRBD2 (6 bases). Trimming shortened V by 6 bases and J by 0 bases, and 15 bases separated the two germline ends. Germline V CDR1 and CDR2: SEHNR, FQNEAQ (reference sequence). This CDR3 comprises 15 residues. This CDR3 is CASRPLEGSSYEQYF. Written as DNA, the CDR3 is TGTGCCAGCAGACCTCTGGAGGGGAGCTCCTACGAGCAGTACTTC.

This clonotype showed up many times. The chain couples TRBV28 to TRBJ2-7, with 9 nucleotides matching TRBD1. CDR1 is MDHEN and CDR2 is SYDVKM in the germline V gene. V lost 4 bases and J lost 5; bases outside the gene matches: 9. The CDR3 is made up of 15 amino acids. The CDR3 DNA is TGTGCCAGCAGTTCCCTAACAGGGGGCGCAGACGAGCAGTACTTC. Amino acid sequence: CASSSLTGGADEQYF.

This clonotype was found many times. V gene TRBV29-1 combines with J gene TRBJ1-1; weak D call: TRBD1 (6 bases). This CDR3 spans 11 amino acids. Trimming removed 4 bases from V and 4 bases from J, with 7 bases in between. Germline V gives CDR1 SQVTM, CDR2 ANQGSEA. The CDR3 sequence: CSVVGGTEAFF. The CDR3 region has the DNA TGCAGCGTTGTAGGGGGCACTGAAGCTTTCTTT.

This chain uses TRBV7-2 with TRBJ2-5; 7 positions match TRBD1. The CDR3 extends over 15 amino acids. In germline, CDR1 is SGHTA, CDR2 FQGNSA. Trimming removed 2 bases from V and 5 bases from J; junction bases left unmatched: 8. The DNA for the CDR3 is TGTGCCAGCAGCTTAAGCGACAGGGCCGGGGAGACCCAGTACTTC. As protein: CASSLSDRAGETQYF.

This clonotype has a count of ten or more. This chain joins TRBV11-2 and TRBJ1-6, with D tentatively TRBD1 (5 bases). V was clipped by 8 bases and J by 2 bases, with 10 bases between them. The CDR3 extends over 14 amino acids. In germline, CDR1 is SGHAT, CDR2 FQNNGV. CDR3 in DNA: TGTGCCAGCGGGGCTCGGACCTATAATTCACCCCTCCACTTT. Protein sequence: CASGARTYNSPLHF.

Comment on this clonotype: This sequence may be a read error, since a much larger clone differs from it by one base. The V and J genes are TRBV6-1 and TRBJ1-1, with D unclear. Per germline, CDR1 MNHNS and CDR2 SASEGT. CDR3 length: 16 amino acids. V gave up 4 bases and J gave up 4 bases, with 19 bases separating them. The CDR3 protein is CASSGNPGVRATEAFF. The CDR3 DNA follows: TGTGCCAGCAGTGGAAATCCTGGCGTGAGGGCCACTGAAGCTTTCTTT.

Regarding this clonotype: One end of the junction does not line up with germline, which may come from a read error. The chain couples TRBV12-3 or TRBV12-4 to TRBJ2-7; 13 bases agree with TRBD2. The CDR3 runs 18 residues. The DNA for the CDR3 is TGTGCCACCAGTGACCTGACTAGCGGGAGGCTCCGGGGGTACGAGCAGTACTTC. Amino acids: CATSDLTSGRLRGYEQYF.

In its sample, this clonotype was seen many times. This chain connects TRBV6-2 or TRBV6-3 to TRBJ1-1; no firm D call. CDR3 length: 17 residues. With 6 bases removed from V and 0 bases from J, the gap between germline ends came to 20 bases. Germline-derived CDR1 and CDR2 are MNHEY and SVGEGT. CDR3 nucleotides: TGTGCCAGCAGCCAAAGTCGTTATTCCGCGGTGAACACTGAAGCTTTCTTT. Its protein is CASSQSRYSAVNTEAFF.

This clonotype came up many times. This chain links TRBV20-1 with TRBJ2-6; D is ambiguous. CDR1 DFQATT and CDR2 SNEGSKA come from the germline V gene (reference sequence). The V and J ends lost 3 bases and 1 base respectively, with 1 base between them. This CDR3 is 12 amino acids long. CDR3: CSASSGANVLTF. The CDR3 DNA reads TGCAGTGCTAGTTCTGGGGCCAACGTCCTGACTTTC.

With respect to this clonotype: One junction end disagrees with the germline gene, perhaps due to a read error. This chain joins TRBV5-4 and TRBJ1-1; D is ambiguous. Germline CDR1 SGHNT, CDR2 YYREEE (reference sequence). The CDR3 totals 15 residues. The chain's CDR3 is CASSLGGPMNAEAFF. CDR3 bases: TGTGCCAGCAGCTTGGGGGGTCCCATGAACGCTGAAGCTTTCTTT.

This clonotype was seen a handful of times. The rearrangement uses TRBV27 and TRBJ2-7; 8 bases match TRBD2. This CDR3 contains 15 residues. Germline values: CDR1 MNHEY, CDR2 SMNVEV (reference sequence). The V gene end was trimmed by 2 bases and the J gene end by 3 bases; junction bases not matched to a gene: 6. The chain's CDR3 is CASSLLAGTNYEQYF. CDR3 DNA: TGTGCCAGCAGTTTACTAGCGGGCACAAACTACGAGCAGTACTTC.

This chain links TRBV10-1 with TRBJ2-7; D not resolved. From germline, CDR1 is WNHNN and CDR2 SYGVQD (reference sequence). CDR3 length: 10 residues. Between the trimmed V and J ends, which lost 8 bases and 3 bases, there was a span of 5 bases. The CDR3 sequence is CASGFYEQYF. CDR3 nucleotides: TGCGCCAGCGGATTCTACGAGCAGTACTTC.

This clonotype has a count of ten or more. The V and J genes are TRBV15 and TRBJ1-4, with D unclear. Looked up from germline, CDR1 is LNHNV and CDR2 is YYDKDF (reference sequence). The V and J ends lost 1 base and 7 bases respectively, with 10 bases between them. The length of the CDR3 is 14 residues. The CDR3 DNA follows: TGTGCCACCAGCAGAGTAGCTGCAGCTGAAAAACTGTTTTTT. It is translated as CATSRVAAAEKLFF. The full variable domain, completed using reference TRBV15 and TRBJ1-4, is DAMVIQNPRYQVTQFGKPVTLSCSQTLNHNVMYWYQQKSSQAPKLLFHYYDKDFNNEADTPDNFQSRRPNTSFCFLDIRSPGLGDTAMYLCATSRVAAAEKLFFGSGTQLSVL.

Points on this clonotype: A much larger clone lies a single base off, so this may be a read error. V and J are TRBV9 and TRBJ2-5; D not certain. The V and J ends lost 0 bases and 1 base respectively, with 4 bases between them. Germline V gene lookup returns CDR1 SGDLS and CDR2 YYNGEE. CDR3 length: 13 amino acids. CDR3 amino acids: CASSVGAQETQYF. The CDR3 DNA sequence: TGTGCCAGCAGCGTAGGGGCCCAAGAGACCCAGTACTTC.

This clonotype was detected ten times or more. The chain couples TRBV30 to TRBJ1-1; D not certain. Germline lookup yields CDR1 GTSNPN and CDR2 SVGIG (reference sequence). V shed 5 bases and J shed 6 bases, with 10 bases lying between them. CDR3 length: 11 amino acids. CDR3 in amino acids: CAWGLPPEAFF. The CDR3 DNA follows: TGTGCCTGGGGCCTTCCCCCTGAAGCTTTCTTT.

This clonotype was counted only a few times. V and J are TRBV15 and TRBJ2-1; no reliable D call. CDR1 and CDR2 from the germline V gene are LNHNV and YYDKDF (reference sequence). This CDR3 is 16 amino acids long. V was pared by 5 bases and J by 1 base, with 15 bases between. The CDR3 DNA follows: TGTGCCACCAGCTCCAAGCTCGGCGATTCCTACAATGAGCAGTTCTTC. Amino acid sequence: CATSSKLGDSYNEQFF.

This clonotype came up many times. The V call is TRBV20-1, the J call TRBJ2-3; 14 positions match TRBD2. The CDR3 loop spans 14 amino acids. The J segment lost 7 bases and the V segment lost 6 bases, leaving 6 bases of the junction unmatched. Germline lookup yields CDR1 DFQATT and CDR2 SNEGSKA (reference sequence). The CDR3 reads CSAPGTSGSHTQYF. The CDR3, as DNA: TGCAGTGCGCCCGGGACTAGCGGGAGTCATACGCAGTATTTT.

CDR3 region: CASSLVDRGAGANVLTF. DNA for the CDR3: TGTGCCAGCAGCTTAGTGGATCGAGGCGCTGGGGCCAACGTCCTGACTTTC. This chain joins TRBV7-9 and TRBJ2-6; D is ambiguous. Germline V lookup: CDR1 SEHNR, CDR2 FQNEAQ (reference sequence). The CDR3 contains 17 residues. Trimming took 1 base from V and 2 from J, leaving 12 bases between them. Complete variable domain (other parts from reference TRBV7-9 and TRBJ2-6): DTGVSQNPRHKITKRGQNVTFRCDPISEHNRLYWYRQTLGQGPEFLTYFQNEAQLEKSRLLSDRFSAERPKGSFSTLEIQRTEQGDSAMYLCASSLVDRGAGANVLTFGAGSRLTVL.

This clonotype has more than one count but fewer than ten. The chain recombines TRBV2 with TRBJ2-3, with TRBD1 identical over 7 bases. The CDR3 sequence is 13 residues long. Losses at the gene ends were 10 bases for V and 4 bases for J; bases not matched to a gene: 8. CDR1 SNHLY and CDR2 FYNNEI come from the germline V gene. Here the CDR3 reads CAIWRGGPDTQYF. The CDR3, as DNA: TGTGCCATCTGGAGAGGGGGCCCAGATACGCAGTATTTT.

Only a few counts were recorded for this clonotype. J is TRBJ1-1 and V is TRBV19; D is unresolved. The germline V gene encodes CDR1 LNHDA and CDR2 SQIVND (reference sequence). The V end lost 7 bases, the J end lost 5 bases, and 17 bases lay between the germline ends. The length of the CDR3 is 14 residues. This CDR3 is CASKVDTWGTEAFF. CDR3 DNA: TGTGCCAGTAAGGTAGACACCTGGGGTACTGAAGCTTTCTTT.

This clonotype was counted many times. The chain uses TRBV11-2 and TRBJ2-7; TRBD1 agrees at 10 bases. The CDR3 covers 18 residues. Germline CDR1 SGHAT, CDR2 FQNNGV. J gave up 7 bases and V 1 base, and 16 bases lay outside the gene matches. The CDR3 bases are TGTGCCAGCAGCTTAGTAGGTACCGGGACAGGGGCCCTAAGGGAGCAGTACTTC. Encoded protein: CASSLVGTGTGALREQYF. Using reference TRBV11-2 and TRBJ2-7 for the parts outside the CDR3, the full variable domain is EAGVAQSPRYKIIEKRQSVAFWCNPISGHATLYWYQQILGQGPKLLIQFQNNGVVDDSQLPKDRFSAERLKGVDSTLKIQPAKLEDSAVYLCASSLVGTGTGALREQYFGPGTRLTVT.

This clonotype was picked up a small number of times. The chain carries TRBV6-5 and TRBJ1-2; D may be TRBD1 (6 bases). This CDR3 spans 14 amino acids. CDR1 is MNHEY, CDR2 SVGAGI, per germline. Trimming removed 0 bases at V and 4 bases at J, with 9 bases between. CDR3 sequence reads: CASSYSEGGYGYTF. DNA for the CDR3: TGTGCCAGCAGTTACTCTGAGGGGGGCTATGGCTACACCTTC.

This clonotype was seen a few times. CDR3 in DNA: TGCGCCAGCAGTGAGTCGGGGACAGAGGAGACCCAGTACTTC. This encodes CASSESGTEETQYF. This chain joins TRBV10-2 and TRBJ2-5, with 7 positions matching TRBD1. Germline trimming cut 0 bases from V and 5 bases from J; bases unmatched to any gene: 3. The CDR3 loop spans 14 amino acids. Germline V CDR1 and CDR2: WSHSY, SAAADI.

The rearrangement joins TRBV18 to TRBJ2-1; D ambiguous. V shed 3 bases and J shed 10 bases, with 13 bases lying between them. Germline assignment: CDR1 KGHSH and CDR2 LQKENI. This CDR3 has 13 amino acids. CDR3 amino acids: CASSPSQVVEQFF. CDR3 nucleotide sequence: TGTGCCAGCTCACCGAGCCAGGTCGTAGAGCAGTTCTTC.

This clonotype was seen many times. The rearrangement links TRBV7-9 to TRBJ2-7; 8 nucleotides match TRBD2. There are 15 residues in the CDR3. V lost 5 bases and J lost 0; bases outside the gene matches: 6. CDR1 and CDR2 (germline): SEHNR, FQNEAQ (reference sequence). The CDR3 nucleotides are TGTGCCAGCAGCCTCGAAGGGACTAGCTCCTACGAGCAGTACTTC. This sequence encodes CASSLEGTSSYEQYF.

This clonotype appeared a few times. CDR3 nucleotides: TGTGCCAGCAGCCAATCTAGATCCGGGGAGCTGTTTTTT. Residues: CASSQSRSGELFF. This chain connects TRBV6-1 to TRBJ2-2; D call uncertain. Germline CDR1 MNHNS, CDR2 SASEGT. V lost 6 bases and J lost 6, with 11 bases in between. The CDR3 runs to 13 residues.

This clonotype was picked up a small number of times. The chain joins TRBV5-1 to TRBJ2-5, with D perhaps TRBD2 (5 bases). Germline lookup yields CDR1 SGHRS and CDR2 YFSETQ. This CDR3 spans 15 amino acids. Trimming took off 1 base at V and 1 base at J, with 11 bases between the two ends. Here the CDR3 DNA reads TGCGCCAGCAGCTTGTCTCTAGCAGCCCAAGAGACCCAGTACTTC. Translating gives CASSLSLAAQETQYF.

In its sample, this clonotype was seen once. Sequence at one end of the junction differs from germline and may be a read error. The chain is built from TRBV6-2 or TRBV6-3 and TRBJ2-5; tentatively, D is TRBD1 or TRBD2 (7 bases each). The CDR3 spans 15 residues. Per germline, CDR1 MNHEY and CDR2 SVGEGT. The CDR3 reads CASTRTRTGDGTPYF. The CDR3 bases are TGTGCCAGCACCCGGACTAGAACAGGGGATGGGACCCCGTACTTC.

This clonotype turned up a few times. The rearrangement joins TRBV18 to TRBJ1-1; D not resolved. Germline V lookup: CDR1 KGHSH, CDR2 LQKENI. The CDR3 loop spans 14 amino acids. The V gene lost 0 bases and the J gene lost 1 base, with 6 bases spanning the gap. In nucleotides, the CDR3 is TGTGCCAGCTCACCACCGCGGCCGAACACTGAAGCTTTCTTT. Its translation is CASSPPRPNTEAFF.

This clonotype came up many times. The chain recombines TRBV5-1 with TRBJ2-1, with D possibly TRBD2 on 5 matching bases. This CDR3 is built from 11 residues. The germline V and J ends were trimmed by 6 bases and 7 bases, with 8 bases remaining between them. Germline V CDR1 and CDR2: SGHRS, YFSETQ. This chain's CDR3 is CASNGENEQFF. CDR3 in DNA: TGCGCCAGCAACGGGGAAAATGAGCAGTTCTTC. Drawing the rest from reference TRBV5-1 and TRBJ2-1, the complete variable domain is KAGVTQTPRYLIKTRGQQVTLSCSPISGHRSVSWYQQTPGQGLQFLFEYFSETQRNKGNFPGRFSGRQFSNSRSEMNVSTLELGDSALYLCASNGENEQFFGPGTRLTVL.